What follows are 9 T cell receptor beta chains derived from one specimen sequenced in a study of Graves' ophthalmopathy and Graves' hyperthyroidism. RNA transcripts served as template for amplifying TCR beta CDR3 sequences. Scientists carried out first-round RT-PCR using HTBI primers and then a second-round multiplex PCR. TCRdb redid the calling of the multiplex PCR reads with MiXCR, one entry per CDR3 protein. The sample has 350,000 to 400,000 distinct CDR3 sequences; about 18% are singletons. Material: peripheral blood. These TCRs come from a woman under 30 with Graves' ophthalmopathy.

This clonotype was observed a handful of times. The rearrangement links TRBV12-3 or TRBV12-4 to TRBJ2-2, with 7 bases identical to TRBD1. J gave up 1 base and V 6 bases, and 8 bases lay outside the gene matches. The CDR3 is 16 amino acids. The CDR3 region is CASSWDRNRNTGELFF. The CDR3 DNA reads TGTGCCAGCAGCTGGGACAGAAACAGGAACACCGGGGAGCTGTTTTTT.

This clonotype has ten or more counts. The chain has TRBV30 and TRBJ1-5; D is unresolved. The V gene's germline CDR1 is GTSNPN and CDR2 SVGIG (reference sequence). This CDR3 has 14 residues. Trimming removed 3 bases at V and 3 bases at J, with 12 bases between. Here the CDR3 DNA reads TGTGCCTGGAGCCAAAAAGTCGCCAATCAGCCCCAGCATTTT. It codes for CAWSQKVANQPQHF. Looking up the rest from reference TRBV30 and TRBJ1-5 gives the full variable domain: SQTIHQWPATLVQPVGSPLSLECTVEGTSNPNLYWYRQAAGRGLQLLFYSVGIGQISSEVPQNLSASRPQDRQFILSSKKLLLSDSGFYLCAWSQKVANQPQHFGDGTRLSIL.

This clonotype was seen at least ten times. The chain uses TRBV19 and TRBJ2-2, with TRBD2 matching over 8 bases. From germline, CDR1 is LNHDA and CDR2 SQIVND (reference sequence). J gave up 5 bases and V 9 bases, and 11 bases lay outside the gene matches. The CDR3 has 15 amino acids. The DNA for the CDR3 is TGTGCCAGCCATACCGGGGCGGGAGGAACCGGGGAGCTGTTTTTT. It is translated as CASHTGAGGTGELFF.

This clonotype was found many times. J is TRBJ1-5 and V is TRBV20-1, with D tentatively TRBD1 (6 bases). The CDR3 covers 13 residues. V dropped 3 bases and J dropped 3 bases, with 9 bases sitting between them. Germline lookup yields CDR1 DFQATT and CDR2 SNEGSKA (reference sequence). The CDR3 loop reads CSASAGVNQPQHF. The CDR3 bases are TGCAGTGCTAGTGCAGGGGTCAATCAGCCCCAGCATTTT.

This clonotype was seen repeatedly, ten times or more. This rearrangement joins TRBV11-2 to TRBJ2-7; TRBD2 might be the D (6 bases). The V gene's germline CDR1 is SGHAT and CDR2 FQNNGV. V was pared by 5 bases and J by 5 bases, with 22 bases between. The CDR3 runs to 16 residues. CDR3: CASSPPGGSMVNEQYF. For the CDR3, the DNA is TGTGCCAGCAGCCCACCAGGAGGGAGCATGGTAAACGAGCAGTACTTC.

This clonotype has ten or more counts. The chain uses TRBV20-1 and TRBJ2-7; 15 nucleotides match TRBD2. This CDR3 has 15 amino acids. Trimming took 6 bases from V and 4 from J; bases not matched to a gene: 7. Germline V gene lookup returns CDR1 DFQATT and CDR2 SNEGSKA (reference sequence). As DNA, the CDR3 is TGCAGTGCCGGGACTAGCGGGAGGACTCGATACGAGCAGTACTTC. The encoded protein is CSAGTSGRTRYEQYF.

This clonotype has ten or more counts. The J gene is TRBJ1-2, the V gene TRBV28, with a possible D match to TRBD1 (5 bases). CDR3 size: 14 residues. The ends were cut back, 5 bases at V and 7 bases at J, with 17 bases in the middle. Germline loops: CDR1 MDHEN, CDR2 SYDVKM. The CDR3 spells CASSISGTSSGYTF. In DNA, the CDR3 is TGTGCCAGCAGTATCTCCGGGACCAGTAGTGGCTACACCTTC.

This sequence joins TRBV6-1 and TRBJ1-2; D uncertain. This CDR3 has 14 amino acids. Trimming removed 5 bases at V and 4 bases at J, with 14 bases between. Germline V CDR1 and CDR2: MNHNS, SASEGT. The CDR3 DNA reads TGTGCCAGCAGTCCCCTCCCGGGGAGCTATGGCTACACCTTC. Translating it yields CASSPLPGSYGYTF.

The V and J genes are TRBV19 and TRBJ1-1, with D unclear. The V and J ends lost 4 bases and 0 bases respectively, with 9 bases between them. Germline V gene sequence: CDR1 LNHDA, CDR2 SQIVND (reference sequence). The CDR3 loop spans 14 amino acids. CDR3 loop: CASSNTGMNTEAFF. CDR3 DNA: TGTGCCAGTAGTAACACGGGGATGAACACTGAAGCTTTCTTT.